The present entry profiles one T cell receptor (beta chain) with its context. What it binds is unknown. The sample originates from a study of cytomegalovirus exposure and HLA in healthy donors. The CDR3 runs to 15 residues. V was shortened by 6 bases and J by 0 bases, with 12 bases between the two germline ends. Germline V gene lookup returns CDR1 MNHNS and CDR2 SASEGT. TCRdb's copy holds only in-frame clones and misses some; the assay was immunoSEQ multiplex PCR. The profile shows fewer than 70,000 clones, 90% to 96% of them singletons. Study-wide results and caveats: The listing of 150 to 200 TCR beta chains classed them as cytomegalovirus-associated. Some public TCRs appeared in many individuals, while most sequences were rare. In a later analysis, first-cohort TCR clusters were found to tend to co-occur in the 130 or so validation repertoires.

The chain employs TRBV6-1 and TRBJ1-3; no firm D call. The TCR sequence derives from a man younger than 30 in good health and CMV-seronegative. The source material was PBMCs. The CDR3 coding sequence is TGTGCCAGCAGCCTAGCTTCCGCCTCTGGAAACACCATATATTTT. This sequence encodes CASSLASASGNTIYF.